The 14 T cell receptor beta chains in this list originate from one sample, sequenced in a study of OX40 agonist ivuxolimab in advanced cancers. Method: immunoSEQ multiplex PCR; TCRdb's copy keeps in-frame clones and lacks some. The sample includes just under 100,000 clones, around 94% seen only once; the top ten take approximately 0.2%. Source: CD4+ or CD8+ T cells sorted from blood, taken in a trial of the OX40 agonist ivuxolimab. These receptors all stem from an adult with an advanced solid tumor such as melanoma, head and neck, liver or kidney cancer.

V and J are TRBV11-2 and TRBJ2-7; D is undetermined. Germline V gene data show CDR1 as SGHAT and CDR2 as FQNNGV. CDR3 length: 14 amino acids. Trimming shortened V by 0 bases and J by 5 bases, and 11 bases separated the two germline ends. CDR3: CASSLEPFENEQYF. The CDR3 DNA reads as TGTGCCAGCAGCTTAGAGCCCTTTGAGAACGAGCAGTACTTC.

The V and J genes are TRBV7-2 and TRBJ1-2; TRBD1 might be the D (5 bases). The V and J ends lost 5 bases and 6 bases respectively, with 13 bases between them. This CDR3 is 13 amino acids long. Germline-derived CDR1 and CDR2 are SGHTA and FQGNSA. CDR3 sequence reads: CASSLRGDDGYTF. In nucleotides, the CDR3 is TGTGCCAGCAGCCTAAGAGGGGATGATGGCTACACCTTC.

This clone has a single count. The CDR3 DNA follows: TGTGCCAGCATGCGACAGGGCTCCGTGAATGAAAAACTGTTTTTT. It codes for CASMRQGSVNEKLFF. The chain uses TRBV27 and TRBJ1-4, with TRBD1 identical over 7 bases. CDR1 and CDR2 (germline): MNHEY, SMNVEV (reference sequence). With V trimmed by 7 bases and J by 5 bases, 10 bases remained unmatched. This CDR3 comprises 15 residues.

The V call is TRBV5-1, the J call TRBJ1-1; tentatively, D is TRBD1 (5 bases). The length of the CDR3 is 13 residues. V lost 0 bases, J lost 4 bases, and 7 bases lay in between. Germline V CDR1 and CDR2: SGHRS, YFSETQ. CDR3 nucleotide sequence: TGCGCCAGCAGCTTGGCAGGGAGCACTGAAGCTTTCTTT. This codes for CASSLAGSTEAFF.

This chain links TRBV14 with TRBJ2-1, with 9 bases matching TRBD2. The V and J ends lost 1 base and 8 bases, in that order; junction bases with no gene match: 9. This CDR3 comprises 16 residues. Germline V CDR1 and CDR2: SGHDN, FVKESK. The CDR3 sequence: CASSQVRGLAFHEQFF. The DNA for the CDR3 is TGTGCCAGCAGCCAAGTGAGGGGACTAGCATTCCATGAGCAGTTCTTC. The variable domain in full, with the rest retrieved from reference TRBV14 and TRBJ2-1, is EAGVTQFPSHSVIEKGQTVTLRCDPISGHDNLYWYRRVMGKEIKFLLHFVKESKQDESGMPNNRFLAERTGGTYSTLKVQPAELEDSGVYFCASSQVRGLAFHEQFFGPGTRLTVL.

V is TRBV5-1 and J is TRBJ2-1, with D possibly matching TRBD2 (6 bases). Deletions cut 4 bases from V and 6 bases from J, with 20 bases between. Germline V gene data show CDR1 as SGHRS and CDR2 as YFSETQ. CDR3 size: 16 residues. The CDR3: CASSLALEGSSNEQFF. The DNA of the CDR3 is TGCGCCAGCAGCCTGGCATTGGAGGGGAGTAGCAATGAGCAGTTCTTC.

The chain employs TRBV27 and TRBJ1-1; TRBD1 matches 10 bases. V shed 8 bases and J 6 bases; nucleotides not matched to a gene: 12. CDR3 length equals 15 residues. Per the germline V gene, CDR1 is MNHEY and CDR2 is SMNVEV (reference sequence). In DNA form, the CDR3 reads TGTGCCAGCGGGACCCGACAGGGGGCAGGCGCTGAAGCTTTCTTT. It yields the protein CASGTRQGAGAEAFF.

The chain combines TRBV9 with TRBJ1-1; D possibly corresponds to TRBD1 (5 bases). This CDR3 spans 15 amino acids. The V end lost 0 bases, the J end lost 1 base, and 10 bases lay between the germline ends. Per the germline V gene, CDR1 is SGDLS and CDR2 is YYNGEE. In nucleotides, the CDR3 is TGTGCCAGCAGCGTAGAAAGGGGTCCGAACACTGAAGCTTTCTTT. Protein sequence: CASSVERGPNTEAFF.

V gene TRBV28 combines with J gene TRBJ1-3; TRBD1 matches at 7 bases. The CDR3 runs 14 residues. Per the germline V gene, CDR1 is MDHEN and CDR2 is SYDVKM. Trimming at V came to 8 bases and at J to 4 bases, leaving 8 bases not matched to a gene. CDR3 protein: CASGQGGQGNTIYF. The CDR3 DNA reads TGTGCCAGCGGCCAGGGGGGGCAAGGAAACACCATATATTTT.

Points on this clone: Other DNA sequences from this sample encode an identical CDR3 as well. This rearrangement joins TRBV18 to TRBJ2-3; D unclear. CDR1 KGHSH and CDR2 LQKENI come from the germline V gene. The CDR3 is 12 amino acids. V dropped 3 bases and J dropped 4 bases, with 5 bases sitting between them. The CDR3 coding sequence is TGTGCCAGCTCACCGGGGTCAGATACGCAGTATTTT. Translated: CASSPGSDTQYF.

This chain connects TRBV18 to TRBJ2-7; D gene uncertain. From germline, CDR1 is KGHSH and CDR2 LQKENI. V dropped 1 base and J dropped 0 bases, with 7 bases sitting between them. The CDR3 is 14 residues long. The CDR3 here is CASSPRRSSYEQYF. The DNA for the CDR3 is TGTGCCAGCTCACCACGACGGAGCTCCTACGAGCAGTACTTC. Variable domain in full (rest from reference TRBV18 and TRBJ2-7): NAGVMQNPRHLVRRRGQEARLRCSPMKGHSHVYWYRQLPEEGLKFMVYLQKENIIDESGMPKERFSAEFPKEGPSILRIQQVVRGDSAAYFCASSPRRSSYEQYFGPGTRLTVT.

The V call is TRBV11-2, the J call TRBJ2-7; perhaps TRBD2 as D (6 bases). This CDR3 comprises 13 residues. Germline V lookup: CDR1 SGHAT, CDR2 FQNNGV. Trimming removed 3 bases from V and 7 bases from J, with 13 bases in between. As DNA, the CDR3 is TGTGCCAGCAGCTTGATGAGGACTAAAGAGCAGTACTTC. Protein: CASSLMRTKEQYF.

The chain couples TRBV27 to TRBJ2-6, with 9 bases lining up with TRBD1. The CDR3 contains 21 residues. Unmatched junction bases numbered 15, after V lost 2 bases and J lost 1 base. CDR1 MNHEY and CDR2 SMNVEV come from the germline V gene (reference sequence). For the CDR3, the DNA is TGTGCCAGCAGTTTAGGGGACAGGGTCATCGCTCGAAGGTCTGGGGCCAACGTCCTGACTTTC. This gives the protein CASSLGDRVIARRSGANVLTF.

The V call is TRBV9, the J call TRBJ2-7; 16 positions match TRBD2. V lost 3 bases, J lost 2 bases, and 5 bases stayed unmatched. The CDR3 is 17 residues long. The germline V gene has CDR1 SGDLS and CDR2 YYNGEE. The CDR3 here is CASSGPGLAGGPYEQYF. The DNA for the CDR3 is TGTGCCAGCAGCGGACCGGGACTAGCGGGGGGGCCCTACGAGCAGTACTTC.